This T cell receptor beta chain derives from a study of T cells after yellow fever vaccination. CDR3 length: 14 amino acids. Germline V gene data show CDR1 as MGHDK and CDR2 as SYGVNS. Generation of TCR cDNA used 5'RACE template switching (which added a universal primer site and UMIs). TCRdb redid the calling of the 5' RACE reads with MiXCR, one entry per CDR3 protein. The profile shows roughly 240,000 distinct CDR3 sequences, 6% to 8% of them singletons. This clonotype was picked up many times. The junction differs from germline at one of its ends, possibly a read error. The source of this sequence is a man aged 30 to 45 who received the YFV17D yellow fever vaccine. The chain employs TRBV25-1 and TRBJ2-7; the match to TRBD2 covers 8 bases. This specimen was CD4+ T cells sorted from PBMCs, taken on the day of the yellow fever booster vaccination. In DNA form, the CDR3 reads TGTGCCAGCAGTAAAGCGGGAGTCTCCAACGAGCAGTACTTC. As protein: CASSKAGVSNEQYF.